One and the same sample provided the 30 T cell receptor beta chains below, sequenced in a study of control samples from healthy donors and cancer patients. The repertoire was sequenced with immunoSEQ multiplex PCR; TCRdb's copy has only in-frame clones and lacks some. The table lists about 120,000 clones, around 89% of them singletons. The sample taken for sequencing was blood. These receptors all come from a man aged 45 to 65 in good health.

The CDR3 spells CASGLVRVLDTQYF. DNA for the CDR3: TGTGCTAGTGGTTTGGTACGGGTTTTAGATACGCAGTATTTT. V usage is TRBV12-5 and J usage is TRBJ2-3; D remains ambiguous. The CDR3 consists of 14 residues. Germline-derived CDR1 and CDR2 are LGHNT and FRNRAP. V lost 0 bases, J lost 5 bases, and 9 bases lay in between.

This clone has just a few counts. The chain has TRBV6-5 and TRBJ2-7; possibly TRBD1 or TRBD2 for D (5 bases each). There are 14 residues in the CDR3. The germline V gene encodes CDR1 MNHEY and CDR2 SVGAGI. Trimming removed 7 bases at V and 2 bases at J, with 15 bases between. The CDR3 region has the DNA TGTGCCAGCAAAGTGGGGCTAGCCACCTACGAGCAGTACTTC. Translating it yields CASKVGLATYEQYF.

The chain has TRBV11-2 and TRBJ1-2, with 9 bases fitting TRBD1. After removal of 0 bases from V and 5 bases from J, the junction contained 10 bases not matched to a gene. This CDR3 region has 17 residues. The germline gives CDR1 SGHAT, CDR2 FQNNGV. In nucleotides, the CDR3 is TGTGCCAGCAGCTTAGATCTAACGGGGACAGGGTATTATGGCTACACCTTC. This encodes CASSLDLTGTGYYGYTF. The whole variable domain, filled in from reference TRBV11-2 and TRBJ1-2, reads EAGVAQSPRYKIIEKRQSVAFWCNPISGHATLYWYQQILGQGPKLLIQFQNNGVVDDSQLPKDRFSAERLKGVDSTLKIQPAKLEDSAVYLCASSLDLTGTGYYGYTFGSGTRLTVV.

This clone was observed a single time. This sequence joins TRBV19 and TRBJ1-1; no firm D call. Germline V gene lookup returns CDR1 LNHDA and CDR2 SQIVND (reference sequence). V was cut by 1 base and J by 1 base, with 10 bases left in between. The CDR3 consists of 15 residues. CDR3 protein: CASSIVGARNTEAFF. The CDR3 region has the DNA TGTGCCAGTAGTATAGTTGGTGCCAGGAACACTGAAGCTTTCTTT.

This clone came up once. The rearrangement joins TRBV21-1 to TRBJ2-7; TRBD1 reflects the table's D call only, with no check against the DNA. TRBV21-1 is a known pseudogene. This CDR3 contains 15 residues. This chain's CDR3 is CASSIITRSSYEQYF. CDR3 sequence (DNA): TGTGCCAGCAGCATTATAACACGCAGCTCCTACGAGCAGTACTTC.

This chain uses TRBV25-1 with TRBJ2-1, with TRBD2 identical over 11 bases. Germline values: CDR1 MGHDK, CDR2 SYGVNS. J lost 0 bases, V lost 4 bases, and 8 bases had no gene match. The CDR3 is 18 residues long. CDR3 nucleotides: TGTGCCAGCAGTGGGAATCTAGCGGGGGGTTTCTCCTACAATGAGCAGTTCTTC. It encodes CASSGNLAGGFSYNEQFF.

The rearrangement joins TRBV27 to TRBJ1-1, with 7 bases matching TRBD1. This CDR3 spans 13 amino acids. CDR1 MNHEY and CDR2 SMNVEV come from the germline V gene (reference sequence). After removal of 5 bases from V and 5 bases from J, the junction contained 5 bases not matched to a gene. The CDR3 DNA reads TGTGCCAGCAGTCTTACAGGGGTAACTGAAGCTTTCTTT. Translation: CASSLTGVTEAFF.

This chain connects TRBV27 to TRBJ2-1, with TRBD2 matching 15 bases. CDR3 length: 17 amino acids. From germline, CDR1 is MNHEY and CDR2 SMNVEV (reference sequence). V lost 5 bases to trimming and J lost 7 bases; unmatched junction nucleotides: 9. The CDR3 reads CASSPAWTSGGANEQFF. In DNA, the CDR3 is TGTGCCAGCAGTCCGGCCTGGACTAGCGGGGGGGCAAATGAGCAGTTCTTC.

V and J are TRBV19 and TRBJ2-5; D perhaps matches TRBD2 (7 bases). CDR3 length equals 16 residues. The germline V gene has CDR1 LNHDA and CDR2 SQIVND (reference sequence). The V and J ends lost 3 bases and 9 bases respectively, with 23 bases between them. CDR3 sequence (DNA): TGTGCCAGTAGTATGGGGGCCGGGCGGGGGCTCTCGGCCCAGTACTTC. This codes for CASSMGAGRGLSAQYF.

The chain carries TRBV21-1 and TRBJ1-6. TRBV21-1 is flagged as a pseudogene. The CDR3 extends over 17 amino acids. CDR3 in amino acids: CASSKGHRGRSNSPLHF. Written as DNA, the CDR3 is TGTGCCAGCAGCAAAGGTCATCGGGGACGAAGTAATTCACCCCTCCACTTT.

The J gene is TRBJ1-6, the V gene TRBV5-4, with D unresolved. Germline assignment: CDR1 SGHNT and CDR2 YYREEE (reference sequence). V gave up 3 bases and J gave up 7 bases, with 5 bases separating them. This CDR3 region has 12 residues. CDR3 protein: CASSYGNSPLHF. CDR3 in DNA: TGTGCCAGCAGCTATGGGAATTCACCCCTCCACTTT.

This chain links TRBV2 with TRBJ1-1, with D uncertain. CDR1 SNHLY and CDR2 FYNNEI come from the germline V gene. V lost 2 bases, J lost 7 bases, and 23 bases lay in between. CDR3 length: 17 amino acids. Here the CDR3 DNA reads TGTGCCAGCAGTGAAAATTTGGTAGAGGAGCCGCCAAATGAAGCTTTCTTT. Translation: CASSENLVEEPPNEAFF.

Remarks on this clone: A read error may account for a junction end that differs from germline. The CDR3 DNA follows: TGTGCCAGCAGTATATCCGCCGGGGTAGGGTCACCCCTCCACTTT. It yields the protein CASSISAGVGSPLHF. This chain uses TRBV27 with TRBJ1-6; D is ambiguous. The CDR3 has 15 amino acids. Germline CDR1 MNHEY, CDR2 SMNVEV (reference sequence).

The chain couples TRBV25-1 to TRBJ1-6; a possible D gene is TRBD1 (5 bases). This CDR3 has 16 amino acids. In germline, CDR1 is MGHDK, CDR2 SYGVNS. Trimming left V 4 bases short and J 5 bases short, with 15 bases between. The CDR3 sequence is CASSANPSGNNSPLHF. In DNA form, the CDR3 reads TGTGCCAGCAGTGCCAACCCCTCAGGGAATAATTCACCCCTCCACTTT.

This clone showed up just a few times. This sequence joins TRBV3-1 (or the pseudogene TRBV3-2) and TRBJ2-3; D is undetermined. V shed 1 base and J shed 6 bases, with 8 bases lying between them. Germline CDR1 LGHDT, CDR2 YNNKEL (reference sequence). The CDR3 spans 13 residues. The CDR3 bases are TGTGCCAGCAGCCAAGGACTTGGGGATACGCAGTATTTT. It yields the protein CASSQGLGDTQYF.

This clone was found once. The chain has TRBV24-1 and TRBJ2-1; D possibly corresponds to TRBD1 (6 bases). V was pared by 3 bases and J by 0 bases, with 8 bases between. Germline V gene lookup returns CDR1 KGHDR and CDR2 SFDVKD. The CDR3 runs to 15 residues. In DNA form, the CDR3 reads TGTGCCACCAGTGATACAGGGCCCTCCTACAATGAGCAGTTCTTC. Its protein is CATSDTGPSYNEQFF.

The chain carries TRBV24-1 and TRBJ1-6; D perhaps matches TRBD1 (6 bases). Trimming left V 4 bases short and J 6 bases short, with 6 bases between. CDR1 and CDR2 (germline): KGHDR, SFDVKD. The length of the CDR3 is 13 residues. The CDR3 DNA reads as TGTGCCACCAGTGAACAGGGTAATTCACCCCTCCACTTT. This encodes CATSEQGNSPLHF.

The chain carries TRBV9 and TRBJ2-7, with D maybe TRBD1 (6 bases). Per germline, CDR1 SGDLS and CDR2 YYNGEE. Trimming took 0 bases from V and 0 from J, leaving 7 bases between them. This CDR3 has 14 amino acids. CDR3 sequence reads: CASSVGDNSYEQYF. For the CDR3, the DNA is TGTGCCAGCAGCGTAGGGGACAACTCCTACGAGCAGTACTTC. Full variable domain (missing parts from reference TRBV9 and TRBJ2-7): DSGVTQTPKHLITATGQRVTLRCSPRSGDLSVYWYQQSLDQGLQFLIQYYNGEERAKGNILERFSAQQFPDLHSELNLSSLELGDSALYFCASSVGDNSYEQYFGPGTRLTVT.

In this sample, this clone turned up once. The CDR3 DNA reads TGCGCCAGCAGCTCACCGGGACTAGCGGGAGTCCAAGAGACCCAGTACTTC. Translation: CASSSPGLAGVQETQYF. This sequence joins TRBV5-1 and TRBJ2-5, with TRBD2 identical over 14 bases. Looked up from germline, CDR1 is SGHRS and CDR2 is YFSETQ. The CDR3 length is 17 residues. Trimming took 3 bases from V and 1 from J; bases not matched to a gene: 5.

The rearrangement joins TRBV4-2 to TRBJ2-7; the match to TRBD2 covers 9 bases. V trimming: 0 bases; J trimming: 4 bases; junction bases outside the gene matches: 4. Looked up from germline, CDR1 is LGHNA and CDR2 is YNFKEQ. The CDR3 loop spans 15 amino acids. CDR3 residues: CASSQETSGIYEQYF. The CDR3 DNA is TGTGCCAGCAGCCAAGAGACTAGCGGAATATACGAGCAGTACTTC.

The V and J genes are TRBV5-8 and TRBJ2-5, with D maybe TRBD1 (5 bases). V was clipped by 4 bases and J by 5 bases, with 12 bases between them. Germline assignment: CDR1 SGHTS and CDR2 YDEGEE. The CDR3 runs to 13 residues. The CDR3 DNA reads as TGTGCCAGCAGCCGCAGGGCTCCGGAGACCCAGTACTTC. Residues: CASSRRAPETQYF.

The chain recombines TRBV7-2 with TRBJ2-3; D is tentatively TRBD1 or TRBD2 (7 bases each). The CDR3 is made up of 16 amino acids. V dropped 2 bases and J dropped 1 base, with 13 bases sitting between them. Germline CDR1 reads SGHTA; CDR2 reads FQGNSA. The CDR3 DNA reads as TGTGCCAGCAGCTTACAGGGGGGGCTCCGCACAGATACGCAGTATTTT. This codes for CASSLQGGLRTDTQYF.

The chain couples TRBV11-2 to TRBJ1-5; 8 bases match TRBD1. The ends lost 5 bases at V and 2 bases at J; junction bases unmatched: 2. Germline lookup yields CDR1 SGHAT and CDR2 FQNNGV. There are 14 residues in the CDR3. CDR3 protein: CASSPDRGNQPQHF. CDR3 nucleotide sequence: TGTGCCAGCAGCCCGGACAGGGGCAATCAGCCCCAGCATTTT.

The rearrangement links TRBV7-2 to TRBJ2-1; D not resolved. Between the trimmed V and J ends, which lost 1 base and 0 bases, there was a span of 16 bases. In germline, CDR1 is SGHTA, CDR2 FQGNSA. The CDR3 length is 18 residues. CDR3 in amino acids: CASSLVVGGPSSYNEQFF. The DNA of the CDR3 is TGTGCCAGCAGCTTAGTCGTAGGCGGCCCCAGCTCCTACAATGAGCAGTTCTTC.

This chain uses TRBV12-3 or TRBV12-4 with TRBJ1-1; no definite D call. V gave up 1 base and J gave up 4 bases, with 7 bases separating them. The CDR3 sequence is 13 residues long. The CDR3 DNA is TGTGCCAGCAGTTTAGGACTGTTCACTGAAGCTTTCTTT. It encodes CASSLGLFTEAFF.

This chain uses TRBV29-1 with TRBJ2-4, with 7 bases lining up with TRBD1. Germline CDR1 and CDR2: SQVTM and ANQGSEA. V shed 5 bases and J 5 bases; nucleotides not matched to a gene: 9. The CDR3 spans 14 residues. CDR3 sequence: CSVSPAGTENIQYF. The CDR3 nucleotides read TGCAGCGTTTCCCCGGCCGGGACAGAAAACATTCAGTACTTC.

The chain joins TRBV19 to TRBJ2-7, with 9 bases aligning to TRBD2. This CDR3 has 15 residues. Germline values: CDR1 LNHDA, CDR2 SQIVND (reference sequence). J gave up 3 bases and V 5 bases, and 8 bases lay outside the gene matches. This CDR3 reads CASSPGLAGIYEQYF. The CDR3 nucleotides are TGTGCCAGTAGTCCCGGGCTAGCGGGAATCTACGAGCAGTACTTC.

The chain carries TRBV19 and TRBJ2-7; a possible D gene is TRBD2 (6 bases). This CDR3 has 11 residues. The V end was cut by 7 bases, the J end by 6 bases, with 10 bases between. Germline V gene sequence: CDR1 LNHDA, CDR2 SQIVND (reference sequence). CDR3 in amino acids: CASMRGTEQYF. In nucleotides, the CDR3 is TGTGCCAGTATGCGGGGTACCGAGCAGTACTTC.

V and J are TRBV5-1 and TRBJ2-2; 8 bases are shared with TRBD2. There are 15 residues in the CDR3. CDR1 is SGHRS, CDR2 YFSETQ, per germline. The V segment lost 3 bases and the J segment 4 bases; nucleotides outside the gene matches: 5. CDR3 amino acids: CASSSGGAFTGELFF. Here the CDR3 DNA reads TGCGCCAGCAGCTCCGGGGGGGCCTTCACCGGGGAGCTGTTTTTT.

The rearrangement joins TRBV18 to TRBJ2-2; the D gene could be TRBD1 or TRBD2 (5 bases each). Germline V CDR1 and CDR2: KGHSH, LQKENI. Trimming shortened V by 0 bases and J by 3 bases, and 11 bases separated the two germline ends. This CDR3 region has 16 residues. The chain's CDR3 is CASSPPGRDDTGELFF. CDR3 DNA sequence: TGTGCCAGCTCACCACCGGGCAGGGACGACACCGGGGAGCTGTTTTTT.